The sequence of this TCR beta chain was determined in a study of T cell responses to AZD1222 COVID-19 vaccine. Overall study findings and caveats: Rises in breadth and depth of Spike-specific TCRs came after two AZD1222 doses. Repertoires were sampled only after the peak T cell response. As reported, nearly half of all spike-specific TCRs target variant regions that are unmutated. Clonal diversity may have been underestimated in mostly white British donors.

With respect to this clone: Its specificity is not known.

Only in-frame clones appear in the TCRdb table, and some are missing; sequencing was by immunoSEQ multiplex PCR. This sample carries approximately 180,000 clones, 80% to 95% of them seen once, and the ten largest clones take around 0.96%. The V gene lost 0 bases and the J gene lost 3 bases, with 11 bases spanning the gap. Germline CDR1 LNHNV, CDR2 YYDKDF (reference sequence). The CDR3 extends over 15 amino acids. The genes are TRBV15 and TRBJ1-2, with D possibly being TRBD1 (5 bases). The receptor's source is an adult who received the MenACWY meningococcal vaccine as a control. The sample consisted of peripheral blood, taken 28 days after the second dose of the MenACWY control vaccine. In nucleotides, the CDR3 is TGTGCCACCAGCAGAGATCTCGGGGCCTACTATGGCTACACCTTC. As protein: CATSRDLGAYYGYTF.